This TCR beta chain derives from a study of regulatory T cells in long-lasting Graves disease. Time point: persistent/refractory GD, antithyroid drugs over 5 years with positive TRAb. From RNA extracted from PBMCs, the TCR library was made. The V end was cut by 5 bases, the J end by 2 bases, with 16 bases between. The CDR3 is 15 amino acids. CDR1 and CDR2 from the germline V gene are DFQATT and SNEGSKA (reference sequence). Sequencing libraries for TCR beta were prepared with iRepertoire HTBI primers and Arm-PCR of CDR3 regions. MiXCR was run by TCRdb on the multiplex PCR reads, yielding one entry per CDR3 protein. Among over 650,000 distinct CDR3 sequences listed, 25% to 30% were seen once.

The chain has TRBV20-1 and TRBJ1-5, with a possible D match to TRBD1 (5 bases). The sequence came from a female donor with Graves disease. This material consisted of peripheral blood mononuclear cells (PBMCs), taken when the disease was refractory, from a patient treated with antithyroid drugs. In DNA form, the CDR3 reads TGCAGTGCTCGTCGTGACCGAGGGGGCAATCAGCCCCAGCATTTT. Protein: CSARRDRGGNQPQHF.